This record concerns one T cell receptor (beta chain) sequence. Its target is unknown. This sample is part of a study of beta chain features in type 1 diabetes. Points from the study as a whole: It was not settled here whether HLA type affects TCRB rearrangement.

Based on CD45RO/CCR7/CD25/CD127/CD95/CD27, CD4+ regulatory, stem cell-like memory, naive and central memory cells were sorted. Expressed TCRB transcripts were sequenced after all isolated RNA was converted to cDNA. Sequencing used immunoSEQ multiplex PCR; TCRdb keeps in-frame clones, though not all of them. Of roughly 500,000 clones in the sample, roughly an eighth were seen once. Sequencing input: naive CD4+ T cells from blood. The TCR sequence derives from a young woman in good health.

The CDR3 DNA is TGCGCCAGCAGCGCATACAGGGGGCGTGGCGAGCTTTACGAGCAGTACTTC. This sequence encodes CASSAYRGRGELYEQYF. The V and J genes are TRBV5-1 and TRBJ2-7; 9 positions match TRBD1. Germline CDR1 and CDR2: SGHRS and YFSETQ. J gave up 4 bases and V 4 bases, and 15 bases lay outside the gene matches. The CDR3 totals 17 residues.